The 26 T cell receptor beta chains in this list originate from one sample, sequenced in a study of blood T cell repertoires in COVID-19. Sequenced by immunoSEQ multiplex PCR; TCRdb stores in-frame clones only, minus some. The sample lists fewer than 350,000 clones, 81% occurring once. The specimen sequenced was peripheral blood. Source of these receptors: a woman aged 60-75 years with active or convalescent COVID-19.

This sequence joins TRBV7-2 and TRBJ2-1, with TRBD1 identical over 8 bases. Per germline, CDR1 SGHTA and CDR2 FQGNSA. V lost 1 base to trimming and J lost 9 bases; unmatched junction nucleotides: 8. The CDR3 is 15 amino acids. The CDR3 sequence: CASSLDRTGLSEQFF. In nucleotides, the CDR3 is TGTGCCAGCAGCTTAGATCGGACAGGGTTGAGTGAGCAGTTCTTC.

This clone has just a few counts. The rearrangement links TRBV5-1 to TRBJ1-1; tentative D call: TRBD1 (6 bases). CDR3 length equals 15 residues. V was shortened by 0 bases and J by 3 bases, with 12 bases between the two germline ends. CDR1 and CDR2 (germline): SGHRS, YFSETQ. The CDR3 nucleotides read TGCGCCAGCAGCTTGGCTTTGGGGGCAGACACTGAAGCTTTCTTT. It specifies CASSLALGADTEAFF.

Only a few counts were recorded for this clone. The rearrangement links TRBV7-9 to TRBJ1-1, with 8 nucleotides matching TRBD1. There are 14 residues in the CDR3. V was clipped by 5 bases and J by 4 bases; unmatched bases: 6. Germline-derived CDR1 and CDR2 are SEHNR and FQNEAQ (reference sequence). The CDR3 DNA reads as TGTGCCAGCAGCACCGCCACAGGGGGCACTGAAGCTTTCTTT. Protein sequence: CASSTATGGTEAFF.

In DNA form, the CDR3 reads TGCGCCAGCAGCCAAGTTGTAGGGAGATTGGAGACCCAGTACTTC. Encoded protein: CASSQVVGRLETQYF. V usage is TRBV4-3 and J usage is TRBJ2-5, with a possible D match to TRBD2 (5 bases). This CDR3 is built from 15 residues. Per the germline V gene, CDR1 is LGHNA and CDR2 is YSLEER. The ends were cut back, 1 base at V and 5 bases at J, with 14 bases in the middle.

The rearrangement joins TRBV14 to TRBJ1-4, with D unresolved. Trimming stripped 5 bases from V and 5 bases from J, with 6 bases between. The CDR3 extends over 12 amino acids. CDR1 is SGHDN, CDR2 FVKESK, per germline. In DNA form, the CDR3 reads TGTGCCAGCAGCGCGAAGAATGAAAAACTGTTTTTT. This gives the protein CASSAKNEKLFF. Full variable domain (rest looked up from reference TRBV14 and TRBJ1-4): EAGVTQFPSHSVIEKGQTVTLRCDPISGHDNLYWYRRVMGKEIKFLLHFVKESKQDESGMPNNRFLAERTGGTYSTLKVQPAELEDSGVYFCASSAKNEKLFFGSGTQLSVL.

The V and J genes are TRBV27 and TRBJ1-1; D remains unclear. CDR1 and CDR2 from the germline V gene are MNHEY and SMNVEV (reference sequence). The CDR3 sequence is 10 residues long. V lost 6 bases and J 10 bases, leaving 9 bases between the germline ends. The chain's CDR3 is CASSGGRAFF. The CDR3 DNA reads TGTGCCAGCAGCGGAGGCCGAGCTTTCTTT.

Only a few counts were recorded for this clone. The V call is TRBV19, the J call TRBJ1-2; the D gene is possibly TRBD1 (6 bases). CDR3 length: 14 residues. The V end lost 5 bases, the J end lost 3 bases, and 13 bases lay between the germline ends. Per germline, CDR1 LNHDA and CDR2 SQIVND (reference sequence). The CDR3 DNA reads TGTGCCAGTAGTGTAACAGGGCAGGACTATGGCTACACCTTC. Protein: CASSVTGQDYGYTF.

The J gene is TRBJ1-1, the V gene TRBV5-1; tentatively, D is TRBD1 (6 bases). The CDR3 covers 13 residues. V shed 2 bases and J shed 4 bases, with 9 bases lying between them. Germline loops: CDR1 SGHRS, CDR2 YFSETQ. The CDR3 spells CASSFEGGTEAFF. CDR3 DNA sequence: TGCGCCAGCAGCTTCGAAGGGGGCACTGAAGCTTTCTTT.

The chain has TRBV7-3 and TRBJ2-1; possibly TRBD2 for D (6 bases). Germline CDR1 and CDR2: SGHTA and FQGTGA. Trimming shortened V by 5 bases and J by 4 bases, and 15 bases separated the two germline ends. The CDR3 is 15 residues long. The CDR3 bases are TGTGCCAGCAGCCCACGTGGGGCGGGGTACAATGAGCAGTTCTTC. The encoded protein is CASSPRGAGYNEQFF.

This chain links TRBV28 with TRBJ2-1; 12 positions match TRBD2. The CDR3 is made up of 16 amino acids. Per germline, CDR1 MDHEN and CDR2 SYDVKM. Unmatched junction bases numbered 5, after V lost 6 bases and J lost 2 bases. Written as DNA, the CDR3 is TGTGCCAGCAGACGCAGGACTAGCGGGGCCTACAATGAGCAGTTCTTC. This encodes CASRRRTSGAYNEQFF.

This clone was seen more than once but under ten times. The J gene is TRBJ1-5, the V gene TRBV27; no clear D gene. Germline assignment: CDR1 MNHEY and CDR2 SMNVEV (reference sequence). CDR3 size: 16 residues. Trimming took 5 bases from V and 0 from J, leaving 14 bases between them. The CDR3 is CASSKRLGASNQPQHF. The CDR3 bases are TGTGCCAGCAGTAAGAGACTAGGTGCTAGCAATCAGCCCCAGCATTTT.

This clone appeared once. The chain carries TRBV6-1 and TRBJ1-2; the match to TRBD1 covers 10 bases. J lost 4 bases, V lost 4 bases, and 18 bases had no gene match. In germline, CDR1 is MNHNS, CDR2 SASEGT. This CDR3 is built from 19 residues. Written as DNA, the CDR3 is TGTGCCAGCAGTGCCCCCGGGACAGGGGACCCATCATCAGGCTATGGCTACACCTTC. It is translated as CASSAPGTGDPSSGYGYTF.

The chain is built from TRBV27 and TRBJ2-1; tentative D call: TRBD1 (5 bases). The CDR3 sequence is 16 residues long. The V gene lost 3 bases and the J gene lost 0 bases, with 12 bases spanning the gap. The germline CDR1 and CDR2 sequences are MNHEY and SMNVEV (reference sequence). The CDR3 loop is CASSFTTASSYNEQFF. The DNA for the CDR3 is TGTGCCAGCAGTTTCACGACAGCTAGCTCCTACAATGAGCAGTTCTTC.

This chain joins TRBV11-3 and TRBJ2-3; maybe TRBD2 (5 bases). The V gene lost 1 base and the J gene lost 6 bases, with 8 bases spanning the gap. The CDR3 consists of 13 residues. CDR1 is SGHNT, CDR2 YENEEA, per germline. CDR3 bases: TGTGCCAGCAGCTTAGCTAGCCCGGATACGCAGTATTTT. It translates to CASSLASPDTQYF.

The chain employs TRBV9 and TRBJ1-5; D is unresolved. V lost 0 bases, J lost 0 bases, and 7 bases lay in between. The CDR3 totals 15 residues. Germline assignment: CDR1 SGDLS and CDR2 YYNGEE. The CDR3 sequence: CASSVAPDSNQPQHF. Written as DNA, the CDR3 is TGTGCCAGCAGCGTAGCTCCAGATAGCAATCAGCCCCAGCATTTT.

This clone was found a few times. V and J are TRBV29-1 and TRBJ1-1; D remains unclear. The V gene's germline CDR1 is SQVTM and CDR2 ANQGSEA. V lost 4 bases and J lost 0, with 12 bases in between. The CDR3 has 14 amino acids. The CDR3: CSVAPATVNTEAFF. Here the CDR3 DNA reads TGCAGCGTTGCCCCCGCTACAGTGAACACTGAAGCTTTCTTT.

The chain uses TRBV18 and TRBJ1-1; a weak D match, TRBD1 (6 bases). V shed 1 base and J shed 0 bases, with 12 bases lying between them. The CDR3 length is 16 residues. CDR1 and CDR2 from the germline V gene are KGHSH and LQKENI. The CDR3 sequence is CASSPRAGGLNTEAFF. The CDR3, as DNA: TGTGCCAGCTCACCACGGGCGGGGGGCCTGAACACTGAAGCTTTCTTT. Full variable domain (remainder filled in from reference TRBV18 and TRBJ1-1): NAGVMQNPRHLVRRRGQEARLRCSPMKGHSHVYWYRQLPEEGLKFMVYLQKENIIDESGMPKERFSAEFPKEGPSILRIQQVVRGDSAAYFCASSPRAGGLNTEAFFGQGTRLTVV.

The rearrangement uses TRBV11-2 and TRBJ2-1; 10 bases line up with TRBD1. The germline gives CDR1 SGHAT, CDR2 FQNNGV. V shed 5 bases, J shed 7 bases, and the junction held 8 bases outside the gene matches. This CDR3 has 15 amino acids. CDR3 protein: CASSAPGQGRNEQFF. The CDR3 DNA reads as TGTGCCAGCAGCGCCCCGGGACAGGGGAGGAATGAGCAGTTCTTC.

V gene TRBV7-9 combines with J gene TRBJ1-1; D is perhaps TRBD1 (6 bases). With 5 bases removed from V and 4 bases from J, the gap between germline ends came to 11 bases. The CDR3 is 13 amino acids. Germline CDR1 SEHNR, CDR2 FQNEAQ (reference sequence). The CDR3 DNA reads as TGTGCCAGCAGCCCCAGGGGAGCCACTGAAGCTTTCTTT. Amino acids: CASSPRGATEAFF.

The rearrangement links TRBV4-3 to TRBJ1-1; D not certain. The CDR3 is 14 residues long. Trimming took 3 bases from V and 0 from J, leaving 8 bases between them. Germline V gives CDR1 LGHNA, CDR2 YSLEER. The CDR3 bases are TGCGCCAGCAGCCACCAACAGTTGAACACTGAAGCTTTCTTT. Amino acid sequence: CASSHQQLNTEAFF.

CDR3 nucleotide sequence: TGTGCCACCAGCAGAGCCTCCGGGACTAGCGGGTGGGACTACGAGCAGTACTTC. It specifies CATSRASGTSGWDYEQYF. The chain has TRBV15 and TRBJ2-7, with 12 bases aligning to TRBD2. V lost 1 base to trimming and J lost 3 bases; unmatched junction nucleotides: 10. CDR3 size: 18 residues. The V gene's germline CDR1 is LNHNV and CDR2 YYDKDF (reference sequence). Based on the CDR3 plus reference TRBV15 and TRBJ2-7, the full variable domain is DAMVIQNPRYQVTQFGKPVTLSCSQTLNHNVMYWYQQKSSQAPKLLFHYYDKDFNNEADTPDNFQSRRPNTSFCFLDIRSPGLGDTAMYLCATSRASGTSGWDYEQYFGPGTRLTVT.

The J gene is TRBJ1-4, the V gene TRBV18; D may be TRBD1 (6 bases). Germline V CDR1 and CDR2: KGHSH, LQKENI. V dropped 2 bases and J dropped 0 bases, with 22 bases sitting between them. The CDR3 extends over 20 amino acids. The CDR3 bases are TGTGCCAGCTCACCAACATATGGATTTGAGGACAGCGCAACTAATGAAAAACTGTTTTTT. It codes for CASSPTYGFEDSATNEKLFF.

The sample holds one count of this clone. This rearrangement joins TRBV20-1 to TRBJ1-5; D is unclear. Germline CDR1 reads DFQATT; CDR2 reads SNEGSKA (reference sequence). The CDR3 has 15 residues. V lost 3 bases, J lost 8 bases, and 20 bases lay in between. Here the CDR3 reads CSASGAGAAPEPQHF. The DNA of the CDR3 is TGCAGTGCTAGTGGTGCGGGTGCAGCGCCCGAGCCCCAGCATTTT.

The rearrangement joins TRBV25-1 to TRBJ2-1, with D tentatively TRBD1 (6 bases). The CDR3 covers 12 residues. In germline, CDR1 is MGHDK, CDR2 SYGVNS. The V end lost 4 bases, the J end lost 10 bases, and 11 bases lay between the germline ends. As DNA, the CDR3 is TGTGCCAGCAGTGTATCCGGGACAGAGCAGTTCTTC. Protein: CASSVSGTEQFF.

This clone was seen only once. V usage is TRBV19 and J usage is TRBJ1-6; D is unresolved. Per the germline V gene, CDR1 is LNHDA and CDR2 is SQIVND (reference sequence). The CDR3 runs 15 residues. V shed 3 bases and J shed 9 bases, with 15 bases lying between them. CDR3: CASSMRESQISPLHF. The DNA of the CDR3 is TGTGCCAGTAGTATGCGGGAATCCCAAATTTCACCCCTCCACTTT.

The chain has TRBV7-9 and TRBJ2-7; 7 nucleotides match TRBD2. Trimming took 5 bases from V and 2 from J; bases not matched to a gene: 9. The CDR3 runs 15 residues. The germline CDR1 and CDR2 sequences are SEHNR and FQNEAQ (reference sequence). The CDR3 spells CASSAGDPLTYEQYF. CDR3 in DNA: TGTGCCAGCAGCGCGGGGGACCCACTAACCTACGAGCAGTACTTC.